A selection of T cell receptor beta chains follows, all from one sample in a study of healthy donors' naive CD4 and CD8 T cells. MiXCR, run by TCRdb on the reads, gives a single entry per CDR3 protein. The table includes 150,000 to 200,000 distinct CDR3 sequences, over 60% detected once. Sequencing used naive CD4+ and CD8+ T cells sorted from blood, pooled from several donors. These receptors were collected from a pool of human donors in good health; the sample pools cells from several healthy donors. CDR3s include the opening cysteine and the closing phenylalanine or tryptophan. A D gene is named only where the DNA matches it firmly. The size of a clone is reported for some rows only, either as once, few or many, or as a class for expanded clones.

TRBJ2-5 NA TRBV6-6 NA CASWTWGTRVAQYF TGTGCCAGCTGGACGTGGGGGACCCGTGTGGCCCAGTACTTC
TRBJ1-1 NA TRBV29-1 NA CSVRQDLNTKAFF TGCAGCGTCCGACAGGATCTGAACACTAAAGCTTTCTTT
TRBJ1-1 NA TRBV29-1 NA CSVEGPYTEAFF TGCAGCGTTGAAGGGCCCTACACTGAAGCTTTCTTT
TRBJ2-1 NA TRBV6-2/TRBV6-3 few CASHSGLATYNEQFF TGTGCCAGCCATAGCGGCTTGGCGACCTACAATGAGCAGTTCTTC
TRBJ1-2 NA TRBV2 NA CASSERPRSYGYTF TGTGCCAGCAGTGAACGGCCCCGCTCCTATGGCTACACCTTC
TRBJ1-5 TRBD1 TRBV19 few CASSIGTGVNQPQHF TGTGCCAGTAGTATCGGGACAGGGGTCAATCAGCCCCAGCATTTT
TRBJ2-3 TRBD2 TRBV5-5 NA CASSQTGLARSTDTQYF TGTGCCAGCAGCCAAACGGGACTAGCGCGTTCAACAGATACGCAGTATTTT
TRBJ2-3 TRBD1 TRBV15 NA CATSRPVTGYSTDTQYF TGTGCCACCAGCAGGCCTGTGACAGGGTACAGCACAGATACGCAGTATTTT
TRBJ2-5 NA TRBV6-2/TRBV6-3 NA CASSYLRGTQYF TGTGCCAGCAGTTACCTCCGGGGGACCCAGTACTTC
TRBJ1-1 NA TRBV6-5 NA CASSYSGIEAFF TGTGCCAGCAGTTATTCCGGGATTGAAGCTTTCTTT
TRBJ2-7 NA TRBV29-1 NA CSVADGSSYEQYF TGCAGCGTGGCGGACGGGAGCTCCTACGAGCAGTACTTC
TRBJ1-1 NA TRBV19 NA CASSATNTEAFF TGTGCCAGTAGTGCAACTAACACTGAAGCTTTCTTT
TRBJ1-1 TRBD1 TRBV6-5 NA CASSRQGTEAFF TGTGCCAGCAGTCGACAGGGTACTGAAGCTTTCTTT
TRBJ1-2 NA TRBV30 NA CAWSANLGIYGYTF TGTGCCTGGAGCGCTAATTTGGGCATCTATGGCTACACCTTC
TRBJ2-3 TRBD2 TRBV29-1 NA CSVLPGGDTQYF TGCAGCGTTCTCCCGGGAGGGGATACGCAGTATTTT
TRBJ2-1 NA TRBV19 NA CASTLGAYNEQFF TGTGCCAGTACGCTCGGAGCCTACAATGAGCAGTTCTTC
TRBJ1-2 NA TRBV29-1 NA CSVEDESYYGYTF TGCAGCGTTGAAGATGAATCCTACTATGGCTACACCTTC
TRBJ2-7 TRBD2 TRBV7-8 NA CASSLMTSGIEEQYF TGTGCCAGCAGCTTAATGACTAGCGGGATAGAGGAGCAGTACTTC
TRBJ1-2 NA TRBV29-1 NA CSVDMGRVGYTF TGCAGCGTTGACATGGGCAGGGTCGGCTACACCTTC
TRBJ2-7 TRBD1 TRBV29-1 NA CSHYLLAGTGSYEQYF TGCAGCCACTACCTCCTCGCGGGGACAGGCTCCTACGAGCAGTACTTC
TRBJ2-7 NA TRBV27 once CASSGGVNEQYF TGTGCCAGCAGTGGAGGGGTGAACGAGCAGTACTTC
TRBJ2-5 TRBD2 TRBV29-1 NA CSVEKASGAF TGCAGCGTTGAAAAGGCTAGCGGTGCTTTC
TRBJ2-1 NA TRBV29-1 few CSVETRIGNEQFF TGCAGCGTTGAGACTAGGATCGGCAATGAGCAGTTCTTC
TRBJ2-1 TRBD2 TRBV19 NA CASSFNREDEQFF TGTGCCAGTAGTTTCAACCGGGAGGATGAGCAGTTCTTC
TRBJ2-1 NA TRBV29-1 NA CSVPGTEQFF TGCAGCGTCCCCGGGACTGAGCAGTTCTTC
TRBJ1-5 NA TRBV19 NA CASRHRSNQPQHF TGTGCCAGTAGGCACAGGAGCAATCAGCCCCAGCATTTT
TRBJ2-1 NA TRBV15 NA CATSSGQGSDNEQFF TGTGCCACCAGCAGTGGGCAGGGCTCGGACAATGAGCAGTTCTTC
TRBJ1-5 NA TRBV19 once CASSMKGTGNQPQHF TGTGCCAGTAGTATGAAGGGAACAGGCAATCAGCCCCAGCATTTT
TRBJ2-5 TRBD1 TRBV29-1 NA CSVEGQGELENQETQYF TGCAGCGTTGAGGGACAGGGGGAATTGGAAAACCAAGAGACCCAGTACTTC
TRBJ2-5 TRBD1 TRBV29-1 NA CSVPRDSLETQYF TGCAGCGTTCCCCGGGACAGCCTTGAGACCCAGTACTTC
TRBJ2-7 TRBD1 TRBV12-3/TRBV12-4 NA CASSLFPGGTYEQYF TGTGCCAGCAGTTTATTCCCAGGGGGCACCTACGAGCAGTACTTC
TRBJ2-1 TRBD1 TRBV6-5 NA CASRKTGGSNEQFF TGTGCCAGCAGGAAGACAGGGGGGTCCAATGAGCAGTTCTTC
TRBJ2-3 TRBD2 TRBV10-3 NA CAISGLAGDTQYF TGTGCCATCAGTGGTCTAGCGGGAGATACGCAGTATTTT
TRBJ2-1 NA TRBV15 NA CATSRDPPGEQFF TGTGCCACCAGCAGAGATCCTCCGGGGGAGCAGTTCTTC
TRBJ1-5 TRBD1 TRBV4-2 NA CASSQGTGANSNQPQHF TGTGCCAGCAGCCAAGGGACAGGGGCAAATAGCAATCAGCCCCAGCATTTT
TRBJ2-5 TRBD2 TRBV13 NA CASSFPGLAGEGETQYF TGTGCCAGCAGCTTTCCGGGACTAGCGGGAGAGGGAGAGACCCAGTACTTC
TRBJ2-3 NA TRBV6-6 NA CASRDVPTDTQYF TGTGCCAGCAGGGACGTTCCCACCGATACGCAGTATTTT
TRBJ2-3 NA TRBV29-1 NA CSVQGGPKHTDTQYF TGCAGCGTCCAAGGAGGGCCGAAACACACAGATACGCAGTATTTT
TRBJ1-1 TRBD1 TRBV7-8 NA CASRSSWGDREDTEAFF TGTGCCAGCAGGTCTTCCTGGGGGGACAGGGAAGACACTGAAGCTTTCTTT
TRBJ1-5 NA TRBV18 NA CASSPRESQPQHF TGTGCCAGCTCACCGAGGGAATCGCAGCCCCAGCATTTT
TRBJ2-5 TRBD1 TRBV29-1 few CSTGTGVDQETQYF TGCAGCACCGGGACAGGGGTAGATCAAGAGACCCAGTACTTC
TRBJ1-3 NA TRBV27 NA CASSLLDFTHTIYF TGTGCCAGCAGTTTATTAGACTTCACTCACACCATATATTTT
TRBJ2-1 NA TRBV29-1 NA CSVPSSPGEQFF TGCAGCGTCCCCTCCTCCCCCGGGGAGCAGTTCTTC
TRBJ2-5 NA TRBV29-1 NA CSVNQGLRVSETQYF TGCAGCGTTAACCAGGGACTTAGGGTATCTGAGACCCAGTACTTC
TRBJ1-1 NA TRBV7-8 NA CASSFQGDTEAFF TGTGCCAGCAGCTTCCAAGGGGACACTGAAGCTTTCTTT
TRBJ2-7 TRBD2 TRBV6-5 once CASSSPGLAAYEQYF TGTGCCAGCAGTTCCCCGGGACTAGCGGCCTACGAGCAGTACTTC
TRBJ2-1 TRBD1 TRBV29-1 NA CSASGQGGFGSDEQFF TGCAGCGCCTCAGGACAGGGAGGATTCGGGTCGGATGAGCAGTTCTTC
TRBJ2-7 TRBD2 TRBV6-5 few CASSPRGGGGTNEQYF TGTGCCAGCAGTCCACGGGGCGGGGGGGGCACCAACGAGCAGTACTTC
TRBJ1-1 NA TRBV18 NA CASSGFTEAFF TGTGCCAGCTCAGGGTTTACTGAAGCTTTCTTT
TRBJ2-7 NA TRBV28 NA CASSNREFAYEQYF TGTGCCAGCAGCAACAGGGAGTTCGCCTACGAGCAGTACTTC
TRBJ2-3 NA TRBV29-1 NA CSVGEGGSTDTQYF TGCAGCGTTGGAGAGGGGGGAAGCACAGATACGCAGTATTTT
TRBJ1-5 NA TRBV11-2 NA CASSPTWAPNQPQHF TGTGCCAGCAGTCCAACGTGGGCCCCAAATCAGCCCCAGCATTTT
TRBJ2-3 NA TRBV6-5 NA CASSSGADTQYF TGTGCCAGCAGTTCCGGGGCAGATACGCAGTATTTT